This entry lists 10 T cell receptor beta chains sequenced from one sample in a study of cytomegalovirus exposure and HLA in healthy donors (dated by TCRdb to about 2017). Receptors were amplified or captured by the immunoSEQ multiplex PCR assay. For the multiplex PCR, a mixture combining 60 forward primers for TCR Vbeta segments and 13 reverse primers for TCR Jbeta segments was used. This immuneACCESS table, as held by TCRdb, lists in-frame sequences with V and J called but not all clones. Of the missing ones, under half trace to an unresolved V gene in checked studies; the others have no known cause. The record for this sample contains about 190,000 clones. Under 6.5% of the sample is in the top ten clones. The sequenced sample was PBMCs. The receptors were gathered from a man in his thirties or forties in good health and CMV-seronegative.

The CDR3 reads CASSPLAPGTEAFF. For the CDR3, the DNA is TGTGCCAGTAGTCCGCTCGCCCCCGGCACTGAAGCTTTCTTT. The chain couples TRBV19 to TRBJ1-1, with D hard to call. V lost 5 bases, J lost 4 bases, and 14 bases lay in between. The CDR3 runs to 14 residues. Germline assignment: CDR1 LNHDA and CDR2 SQIVND (reference sequence).

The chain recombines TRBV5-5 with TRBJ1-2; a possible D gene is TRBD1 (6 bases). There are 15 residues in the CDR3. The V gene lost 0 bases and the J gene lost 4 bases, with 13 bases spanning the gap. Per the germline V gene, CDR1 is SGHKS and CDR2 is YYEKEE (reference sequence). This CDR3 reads CASSLAGRQVYGYTF. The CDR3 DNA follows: TGTGCCAGCAGCTTGGCCGGTCGACAGGTCTATGGCTACACCTTC.

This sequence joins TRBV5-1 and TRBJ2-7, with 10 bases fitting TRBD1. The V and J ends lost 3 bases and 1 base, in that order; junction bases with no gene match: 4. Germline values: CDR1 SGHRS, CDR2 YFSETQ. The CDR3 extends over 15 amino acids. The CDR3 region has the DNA TGCGCCAGCAGCTCCGGACAGGGGGAGTCCTACGAGCAGTACTTC. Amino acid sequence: CASSSGQGESYEQYF.

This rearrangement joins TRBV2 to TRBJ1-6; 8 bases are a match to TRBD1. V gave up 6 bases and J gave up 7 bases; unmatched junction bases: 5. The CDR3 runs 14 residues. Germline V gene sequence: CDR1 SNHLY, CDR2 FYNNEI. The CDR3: CASRDRVANSPLHF. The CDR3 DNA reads TGTGCCAGCAGGGACAGGGTAGCGAATTCACCCCTCCACTTT.

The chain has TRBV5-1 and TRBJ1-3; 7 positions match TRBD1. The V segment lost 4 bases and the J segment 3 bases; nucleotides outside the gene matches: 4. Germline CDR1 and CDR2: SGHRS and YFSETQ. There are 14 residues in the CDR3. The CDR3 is CASSPGQNGNTIYF. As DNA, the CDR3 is TGCGCCAGCAGCCCGGGACAGAATGGAAACACCATATATTTT.

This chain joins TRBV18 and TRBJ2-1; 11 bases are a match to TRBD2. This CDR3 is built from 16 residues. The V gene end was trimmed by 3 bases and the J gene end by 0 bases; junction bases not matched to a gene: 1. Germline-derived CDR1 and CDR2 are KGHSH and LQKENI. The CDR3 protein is CASSPGLADSYNEQFF. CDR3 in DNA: TGTGCCAGCTCACCGGGACTAGCGGACTCCTACAATGAGCAGTTCTTC.

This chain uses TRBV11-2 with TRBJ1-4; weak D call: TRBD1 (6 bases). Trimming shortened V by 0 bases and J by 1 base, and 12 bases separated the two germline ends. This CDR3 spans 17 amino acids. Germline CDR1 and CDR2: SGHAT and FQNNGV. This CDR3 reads CASSLDRPGVTNEKLFF. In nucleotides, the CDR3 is TGTGCCAGCAGCTTAGATCGACCAGGGGTAACTAATGAAAAACTGTTTTTT.

CDR3 amino acids: CASSPAGYGYTF. The CDR3 DNA reads as TGTGCCAGCAGCCCTGCCGGTTATGGCTACACCTTC. The gene calls are TRBV7-8 and TRBJ1-2; D gene ambiguous. CDR1 and CDR2 from the germline V gene are SGHVS and FQNEAQ. The CDR3 spans 12 residues. Trimming shortened V by 5 bases and J by 5 bases, and 9 bases separated the two germline ends.

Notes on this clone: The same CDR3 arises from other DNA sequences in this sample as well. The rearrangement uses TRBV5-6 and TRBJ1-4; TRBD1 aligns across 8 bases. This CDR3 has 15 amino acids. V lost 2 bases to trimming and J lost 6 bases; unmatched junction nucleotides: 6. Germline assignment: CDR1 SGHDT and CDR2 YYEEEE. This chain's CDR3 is CASSLLGQGDEKLFF. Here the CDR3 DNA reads TGTGCCAGCAGCTTACTAGGACAGGGAGATGAAAAACTGTTTTTT.

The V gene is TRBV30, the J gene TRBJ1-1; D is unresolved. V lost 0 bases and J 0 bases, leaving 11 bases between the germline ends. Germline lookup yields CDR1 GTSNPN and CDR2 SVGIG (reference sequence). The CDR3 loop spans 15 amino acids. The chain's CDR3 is CAWSVPPIMNTEAFF. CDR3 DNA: TGTGCCTGGAGTGTACCCCCTATCATGAACACTGAAGCTTTCTTT.